This T cell receptor beta chain was obtained from a study of blood T cell repertoires in COVID-19. Study background: Acute-phase and convalescent COVID-19 samples originated in the United States, Italy and Spain. PBMCs, B-cell-depleted T cells, or T cells provided the cDNA or gDNA that made up the material.

Germline V lookup: CDR1 DFQATT, CDR2 SNEGSKA (reference sequence). V was clipped by 3 bases and J by 7 bases, with 10 bases between them. CDR3 length: 11 amino acids. Participants came from some 23 US areas, aged roughly 18 to 89 years. Original analysis: Nucleated cell counts were estimated from reference gene primer amplification. The repertoire was sequenced with immunoSEQ multiplex PCR; TCRdb's copy has only in-frame clones and lacks some. The DNA was the basis for D and trimming; V, J and clone size are from that table. This table has over 350,000 clones, about 85% appearing once. The sequence came from a woman younger than 30 with acute COVID-19. Sequencing used PBMCs or T cells enriched from blood (not recorded which). The rearrangement uses TRBV20-1 and TRBJ2-7; no definite D call. The CDR3 here is CSASLGWEQYF. CDR3 nucleotides: TGCAGTGCTAGCCTCGGGTGGGAGCAGTACTTC.